Listed below are T cell receptor beta chains from one sample, sequenced in a study of Ad26.COV2.S vaccination and SARS-CoV-2 variants. Measured with immunoSEQ multiplex PCR; TCRdb has only the in-frame clones, and not every one. The sample records about 680,000 clones, around 92% being singletons. The sequencing used peripheral blood, collected in a trial of Ad26.COV2.S vaccine versus placebo. These receptors originate from a person aged 18-60 years who received the Ad26.COV2.S COVID-19 vaccine or a placebo. The CDR3 runs from the conserved cysteine through the conserved F or W. The order of the fields is D gene, clone size, CDR3 length, J gene, V gene, CDR3 DNA, CDR3 protein. A D gene is named only where the DNA matches it firmly. A row's size may be missing; if present it is once, few, many or a size class.

d_call: .; clone_size: .; cdr3_length: 13; j_call: TRBJ2-5; v_call: TRBV11-2; cdr3_nt: TGTGCCAGCAGCTGGGCAGGAGCGGAGACCCAGTACTTC; cdr3_aa: CASSWAGAETQYF
d_call: .; clone_size: .; cdr3_length: 14; j_call: TRBJ1-6; v_call: TRBV5-1; cdr3_nt: TGCGCCAGCAGCTTGGTGGAGAATAATTCACCCCTCCACTTT; cdr3_aa: CASSLVENNSPLHF
d_call: .; clone_size: .; cdr3_length: 14; j_call: TRBJ2-5; v_call: TRBV7-2; cdr3_nt: TGTGCCAGCAGCTTAACAGGGATTCAAGAGACCCAGTACTTC; cdr3_aa: CASSLTGIQETQYF
d_call: .; clone_size: .; cdr3_length: 14; j_call: TRBJ1-2; v_call: TRBV11-2; cdr3_nt: TGTGCCAGCAGCTTGAACGGGGGCGCCTATGGCTACACCTTC; cdr3_aa: CASSLNGGAYGYTF
d_call: .; clone_size: .; cdr3_length: 13; j_call: TRBJ1-1; v_call: TRBV29-1; cdr3_nt: TGCAGCGGTTCGGGCATTTCGAACACTGAAGCTTTCTTT; cdr3_aa: CSGSGISNTEAFF
d_call: TRBD1; clone_size: .; cdr3_length: 15; j_call: TRBJ1-5; v_call: TRBV4-2; cdr3_nt: TGTGCCAGCAGCCAAGGACAGGGGGATCGTCAGCCCCAGCATTTT; cdr3_aa: CASSQGQGDRQPQHF
d_call: TRBD1; clone_size: .; cdr3_length: 17; j_call: TRBJ2-3; v_call: TRBV7-2; cdr3_nt: TGTGCCAGCAGCTTAGATCACTTACAGGGGGCCAGGGATACGCAGTATTTT; cdr3_aa: CASSLDHLQGARDTQYF
d_call: .; clone_size: few; cdr3_length: 11; j_call: TRBJ2-7; v_call: TRBV3-1/TRBV3-2; cdr3_nt: TGTGCCAGCAGTCAGTCCTACGAGCAGTACTTC; cdr3_aa: CASSQSYEQYF
d_call: .; clone_size: .; cdr3_length: 12; j_call: TRBJ1-1; v_call: TRBV5-4; cdr3_nt: TGTGCCAGCAGCTTAAATAGGGAGGAAGCTTTCTTT; cdr3_aa: CASSLNREEAFF
d_call: .; clone_size: .; cdr3_length: 14; j_call: TRBJ2-1; v_call: TRBV15; cdr3_nt: TGTGCCACCAGCCGGAGGGGGATATACAATGAGCAGTTCTTC; cdr3_aa: CATSRRGIYNEQFF
d_call: TRBD2; clone_size: once; cdr3_length: 14; j_call: TRBJ2-3; v_call: TRBV29-1; cdr3_nt: TGCAGCGCACTAGCGGGAGGATTGGCAGATACGCAGTATTTT; cdr3_aa: CSALAGGLADTQYF
d_call: .; clone_size: .; cdr3_length: 15; j_call: TRBJ2-6; v_call: TRBV27; cdr3_nt: TGTGCCAGCAGTTTAGGTTCCCCTGGGGCCAACGTCCTGACTTTC; cdr3_aa: CASSLGSPGANVLTF
d_call: TRBD2; clone_size: .; cdr3_length: 16; j_call: TRBJ2-1; v_call: TRBV5-1; cdr3_nt: TGCGCCAGCAGCAGGGAGGGCGGGTTCTCCTACAATGAGCAGTTCTTC; cdr3_aa: CASSREGGFSYNEQFF
d_call: .; clone_size: .; cdr3_length: 13; j_call: TRBJ2-5; v_call: TRBV12-3/TRBV12-4; cdr3_nt: TGTGCCAGCAGTTTTGGGGGTCAAGAGACCCAGTACTTC; cdr3_aa: CASSFGGQETQYF
d_call: .; clone_size: .; cdr3_length: 12; j_call: TRBJ1-1; v_call: TRBV11-2; cdr3_nt: TGTGCCAGCAGCTTAGATTACACTGAAGCTTTCTTT; cdr3_aa: CASSLDYTEAFF
d_call: .; clone_size: .; cdr3_length: 11; j_call: TRBJ1-1; v_call: TRBV19; cdr3_nt: TGTGCCAGTCGACTGGGGTCTGAAGCTTTCTTT; cdr3_aa: CASRLGSEAFF
d_call: TRBD1; clone_size: .; cdr3_length: 15; j_call: TRBJ2-1; v_call: TRBV30; cdr3_nt: TGTGCCTGGAGTGTCTCGGACAGGGTCCTCTCTAAGCAGTTCTTC; cdr3_aa: CAWSVSDRVLSKQFF
d_call: TRBD2; clone_size: .; cdr3_length: 16; j_call: TRBJ2-7; v_call: TRBV7-2; cdr3_nt: TGTGCCAGCAGCCGCCGGCCGACTAGCGGGTTTTACGAGCAGTACTTC; cdr3_aa: CASSRRPTSGFYEQYF
d_call: TRBD1; clone_size: few; cdr3_length: 15; j_call: TRBJ2-4; v_call: TRBV9; cdr3_nt: TGTGCCAGCAGCACCCCCGGGACAGGGGGAAACATTCAGTACTTC; cdr3_aa: CASSTPGTGGNIQYF
d_call: TRBD1; clone_size: .; cdr3_length: 12; j_call: TRBJ2-3; v_call: TRBV9; cdr3_nt: TGTGCCAGCAGCACCCGACAGGGAACGCAGTATTTT; cdr3_aa: CASSTRQGTQYF
d_call: .; clone_size: .; cdr3_length: 12; j_call: TRBJ2-3; v_call: TRBV4-1; cdr3_nt: TGCGCCAGCAGCCAACAGTGGGATACGCAGTATTTT; cdr3_aa: CASSQQWDTQYF
d_call: .; clone_size: .; cdr3_length: 11; j_call: TRBJ2-7; v_call: TRBV30; cdr3_nt: TGTGCCTGGAGTAAGGCCTACGAGCAGTACTTC; cdr3_aa: CAWSKAYEQYF
d_call: .; clone_size: .; cdr3_length: 11; j_call: TRBJ1-6; v_call: TRBV12-3/TRBV12-4; cdr3_nt: TGTGCCAGCAGTTTCTCGCAGGGGCTCCACTTT; cdr3_aa: CASSFSQGLHF
d_call: .; clone_size: .; cdr3_length: 16; j_call: TRBJ2-7; v_call: TRBV5-1; cdr3_nt: TGCGCCAGCAGCCCCCTGGGGGGTCTCGCATCCTACGAGCAGTACTTC; cdr3_aa: CASSPLGGLASYEQYF
d_call: .; clone_size: .; cdr3_length: 16; j_call: TRBJ2-3; v_call: TRBV5-1; cdr3_nt: TGCGCCAGCAGCTCCAATCTAGGAGGGAGAACAGATACGCAGTATTTT; cdr3_aa: CASSSNLGGRTDTQYF
d_call: TRBD2; clone_size: few; cdr3_length: 14; j_call: TRBJ2-7; v_call: TRBV6-5; cdr3_nt: TGTGCCAGCAGCCAAGCGGGAGCCCCGCGGGAGCAGTACTTC; cdr3_aa: CASSQAGAPREQYF
d_call: TRBD2; clone_size: .; cdr3_length: 14; j_call: TRBJ2-2; v_call: TRBV5-6; cdr3_nt: TGTGCCAGCAGCCCCGGGGGGTCGCACGGGGAGCTGTTTTTT; cdr3_aa: CASSPGGSHGELFF
d_call: TRBD1; clone_size: once; cdr3_length: 14; j_call: TRBJ1-2; v_call: TRBV2; cdr3_nt: TGTGCCAGCAGTGAGATTGGGACAGGGAATGGCTACACCTTC; cdr3_aa: CASSEIGTGNGYTF
d_call: TRBD2; clone_size: .; cdr3_length: 15; j_call: TRBJ2-7; v_call: TRBV5-4; cdr3_nt: TGTGCCAGCAGCGCCGGACTAGCAAAGTCCTACGAGCAGTACTTC; cdr3_aa: CASSAGLAKSYEQYF
d_call: TRBD1; clone_size: once; cdr3_length: 16; j_call: TRBJ2-7; v_call: TRBV5-5; cdr3_nt: TGTGCCAGCAGCTTGGAATGGACAGGGAGGAAGACCGAGCAGTACTTC; cdr3_aa: CASSLEWTGRKTEQYF
d_call: .; clone_size: .; cdr3_length: 14; j_call: TRBJ1-6; v_call: TRBV20-1; cdr3_nt: TGCAGTGCTAGTGGCCAGCTTAATGATTCACCCCTCCACTTT; cdr3_aa: CSASGQLNDSPLHF
d_call: .; clone_size: .; cdr3_length: 9; j_call: TRBJ1-1; v_call: TRBV21-1; cdr3_nt: TGTGCCTCGGACAGCGAAGCTTTCTTT; cdr3_aa: CASDSEAFF
d_call: .; clone_size: .; cdr3_length: 13; j_call: TRBJ2-5; v_call: TRBV27; cdr3_nt: TGTGCCAGCTCCCAGCGGTCCCAAGAGACCCAGTACTTC; cdr3_aa: CASSQRSQETQYF
d_call: TRBD1; clone_size: .; cdr3_length: 11; j_call: TRBJ2-7; v_call: TRBV7-2; cdr3_nt: TGTGCCAGCAGCCTCCGGGACAGAAGGTACTTC; cdr3_aa: CASSLRDRRYF
d_call: .; clone_size: .; cdr3_length: 12; j_call: TRBJ2-7; v_call: TRBV3-1/TRBV3-2; cdr3_nt: TGTGCCAGCAGCCAAGCGGGGTTCGAGCAGTACTTC; cdr3_aa: CASSQAGFEQYF
d_call: .; clone_size: .; cdr3_length: 13; j_call: TRBJ2-1; v_call: TRBV6-2/TRBV6-3; cdr3_nt: TGTGCCAGCAGCCTAGGGCCTTACAATGAGCAGTTCTTC; cdr3_aa: CASSLGPYNEQFF
d_call: .; clone_size: few; cdr3_length: 15; j_call: TRBJ2-7; v_call: TRBV6-5; cdr3_nt: TGTGCCAGCAGTTACTCGCAGGCCTCCTCCTACGAGCAGTACTTC; cdr3_aa: CASSYSQASSYEQYF
d_call: .; clone_size: .; cdr3_length: 15; j_call: TRBJ2-1; v_call: TRBV24-1; cdr3_nt: TGTGCCACCAGTGCGGCAGGAGTTTCCTACAATGAGCAGTTCTTC; cdr3_aa: CATSAAGVSYNEQFF
d_call: TRBD2; clone_size: .; cdr3_length: 15; j_call: TRBJ2-1; v_call: TRBV7-2; cdr3_nt: TGTGCCAGCAGCCCAGCGGGGTTACCTTACAATGAGCAGTTCTTC; cdr3_aa: CASSPAGLPYNEQFF
d_call: .; clone_size: .; cdr3_length: 11; j_call: TRBJ2-7; v_call: TRBV2; cdr3_nt: TGTGCCAGCAGTCCGACATACGAGCAGTACTTC; cdr3_aa: CASSPTYEQYF
d_call: .; clone_size: .; cdr3_length: 14; j_call: TRBJ1-3; v_call: TRBV19; cdr3_nt: TGTGCCAGTTCGGAGCAGGGTGCTGGAAACACCATATATTTT; cdr3_aa: CASSEQGAGNTIYF
d_call: .; clone_size: .; cdr3_length: 13; j_call: TRBJ1-2; v_call: TRBV19; cdr3_nt: TGTGCCAGTAGTATAGAGGACAAGTATGGCTACACCTTC; cdr3_aa: CASSIEDKYGYTF